This T cell receptor (beta chain) was recorded in a study of blood T cell repertoires in COVID-19. About the research overall: The United States, Italy and Spain were the sources of the acute and convalescent COVID-19 samples.

Authors' data handling: Cell counts per sample came from amplifying reference gene primers. Only in-frame clones appear in the TCRdb table, and some are missing; sequencing was by immunoSEQ multiplex PCR. V and J calls and clone size are those listed in that table; D and trimming were worked out from the DNA. The sample carries about 200,000 clones, 80% to 85% recorded once. Trimming stripped 6 bases from V and 1 base from J, with 15 bases between. Germline CDR1 MNHNY, CDR2 SVGAGI (reference sequence). The CDR3 runs 16 residues. The chain joins TRBV6-6 to TRBJ2-2; D is perhaps TRBD2 (5 bases). Sequenced input: peripheral blood. The sequence came from a woman in her 70s with COVID-19, enrolled during active disease. The CDR3 loop reads CASRPPGNLNTGELFF. The DNA for the CDR3 is TGTGCCAGCAGACCCCCGGGGAACCTGAACACCGGGGAGCTGTTTTTT.